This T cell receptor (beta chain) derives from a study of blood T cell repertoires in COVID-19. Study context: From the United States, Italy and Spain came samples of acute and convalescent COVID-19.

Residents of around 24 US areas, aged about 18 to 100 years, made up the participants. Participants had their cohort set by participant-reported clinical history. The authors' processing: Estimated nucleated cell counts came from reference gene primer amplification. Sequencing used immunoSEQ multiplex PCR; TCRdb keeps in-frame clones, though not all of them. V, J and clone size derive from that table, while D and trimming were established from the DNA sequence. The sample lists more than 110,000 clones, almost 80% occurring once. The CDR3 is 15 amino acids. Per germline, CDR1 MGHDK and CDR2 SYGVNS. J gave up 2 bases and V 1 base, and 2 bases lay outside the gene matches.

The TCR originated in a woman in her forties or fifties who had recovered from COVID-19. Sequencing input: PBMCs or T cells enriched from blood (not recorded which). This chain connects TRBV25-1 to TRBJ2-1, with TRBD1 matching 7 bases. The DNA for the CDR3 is TGTGCCAGCAGTGAATGGGACAGTGCCTACAATGAGCAGTTCTTC. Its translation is CASSEWDSAYNEQFF.